This TCR beta chain is from a study of CD8+CD57+ T cells in acquired aplastic anemia. Overall study: Across the sorted CD4+ and CD8+ cells, DNA amounts averaged approximately 3.1 ug. Researchers reported that healthy donors averaged about 9.8 million reads for CD4+ cells.

CDR3 length: 13 amino acids. Germline-derived CDR1 and CDR2 are MGHDK and SYGVNS. Study conclusions and caveats: Roughly 31 was the count of CD8+ CDR3 sequences that patients shared with controls. CD8+ Simpson's diversity did not differ significantly between patients and controls.

This clonotype was detected ten times or more. Its antigen is not identified. A junction boundary mismatches the germline segment, possibly from a read error. The template for TCR beta VDJ and CDR3 sequence profiling was genomic DNA. TCRdb ran MiXCR on the reads and lists one entry per CDR3 protein. The table has 200,000 to 250,000 distinct CDR3 sequences, about 37% seen once. Sample: sorted CD4+, CD8+, or CD8+CD57+ T cells (not recorded which) from PBMCs. The TCR comes from a human donor in good health, serving as a control. The chain has TRBV25-1 and TRBJ1-4; TRBD1 might be the D (5 bases). The CDR3 region is CASSGGANGKLFF. As DNA, the CDR3 is TGTGCCAGCAGTGGCGGGGCTAATGGAAAACTGTTTTTT. The full variable domain, in which reference TRBV25-1 and TRBJ1-4 provide the parts outside the CDR3, is EADIYQTPRYLVIGTGKKITLECSQTMGHDKMYWYQQDPGMELHLIHYSYGVNSTEKGDLSSESTVSRIRTEHFPLTLESARPSHTSQYLCASSGGANGKLFFGSGTQLSVL.